This TCR beta chain appears in the sequencing data of a study of cytomegalovirus exposure and HLA in healthy donors (dated by TCRdb to about 2017). Background on the whole study: According to an earlier analysis of 550 to 750 of the donors, about 179 million T cells yielded 95 million to 140 million unique TCR beta sequences and 276 Gb of sequence data. Both class I and class II loci were covered by HLA typing, at four-digit resolution. Across 300 to 400 genotyped donors of the cohort, an average of roughly 230,000 unique TCR beta nucleotide sequences per donor were sequenced, and roughly a sixth of those sequences were non-productive. To predict cytomegalovirus infection status, the study combined high-throughput TCR immunosequencing, statistical association of individual TCRs with disease status, and machine learning. Genome-wide SNP genotypes for about 65% of the 666 donors were used in a later genetic analysis, which treated that subset as a discovery cohort. The study used immunosequencing to profile the T cell repertoires of approximately 640 subjects and linked those repertoires to cytomegalovirus serostatus. Besides the first cohort of roughly 700 subjects, a separate validation cohort made up of about 120 different subjects was used. Rather than drawing on any new phenotypic data, the later analysis identified candidate immune exposures from TCR beta sequences and the way those sequences occurred across donors. A handful of DR-DQ haplotypes were handled as single units for association and clustering because linkage in the cohort was strong. A later analysis re-examined previously published TCR beta repertoires from around 670 donors and added high-resolution HLA genotyping to investigate patterns of TCR occurrence. Every repertoire in the discovery cohort had been generated on one and the same sequencing platform. The study aimed to test whether signatures of past pathogen exposure could be identified by cataloging public T cell receptors. An early release covering about 600 HLA-typed donors comprised 250 to 350 gigabases of sequencing data and 65 million to 100 million unique TCR sequences. To decide whether each TCR beta V gene segment behaved as functional or pseudogenic, an earlier analysis of several hundred of the donors relied on high-throughput TCR beta sequencing. Of the roughly 410 genotyped donors, 65% to 90% were placed in the genetic ancestry cluster associated with self-reported Caucasian donors. The number of typed donors differed by locus: roughly 620-630 for A, B, C, DRB1 and DQB1; 522 for DQA1; some 590 for DPA1; and some 450 for DPB1. Donor age, sex, ethnicity and CMV serostatus were compiled alongside the repertoire data.

Libraries were built with the immunoSEQ multiplex PCR assay. The multiplex PCR relied on a mix of 60 forward primers for TCR Vbeta segments and 13 reverse primers for TCR Jbeta segments. Amplification of the CDR3 region of rearranged TCR beta genes was performed with a multiplex PCR assay on genomic DNA. The Illumina HiSeq System was used to sequence the amplified TCR beta libraries as 87-base-pair reads. For the original study's pipeline: A later analysis counted some 74 million unique TCR beta chains across the 640 or so repertoires, and 9 million to 14 million of these chains were shared by at least two donors. To remove PCR and sequencing errors, raw reads were error-corrected and collapsed into unique sequences using a nearest-neighbor algorithm that merged closely related sequences. CDR3 sequences were aligned to IMGT reference sequences to assign V, D and J gene segments. For a sequence to be retained, a match of at least six nucleotides was required to both a V gene segment and a J gene segment. Rearrangements were classified as productive when the CDR3 lacked stop codons and remained in frame with V and J, and all other rearrangements were classified as non-productive. CDR3 was defined according to IMGT convention as the region running from the second conserved V-encoded cysteine to the conserved J-encoded phenylalanine. The earlier analysis of 587 of the donors excluded any sequence lacking an unambiguous match to a single V gene segment. An earlier analysis of approximately 590 of the donors classified V segments as functional when productive rearrangements were above 56.7% and as segregating when the standard deviation between donors was above 5%. To diagnose cytomegalovirus status from the catalog of TCR beta chain sequences, a statistical classification framework was built. In a later analysis, V and J genes were assigned by comparing TCR nucleotide sequences against IMGT/GENE-DB human TR gene sequences. Using the TCRdist pipeline, a later analysis assigned CDR3 sequences along with most-parsimonious VDJ recombination scenarios. In a later analysis, each TCR beta chain was defined by its CDR3 amino acid sequence together with its V-gene family, and reads lacking a unique V-gene family were excluded. As a way to deal with suspected cross-contamination and a sequencing artifact, a later analysis dropped roughly 620 nucleotide sequences that were highly shared and had low generation probability. A later analysis calculated a clonal expansion index for each public chain from normalized within-repertoire ranks of inferred template counts. Generation probabilities in a later analysis came from a VDJ recombination model fitted to out-of-frame rearrangements, and those results were checked against IGoR. Hypergeometric tests were used in a later analysis to score TCR-TCR, TCR-HLA and TCR-CMV co-occurrence, with a repertoire-size bias correction applied to the TCR pairs. False discovery rates were estimated in a later analysis by permuting HLA or CMV assignments 20 times. In a later analysis, co-occurring TCRs were grouped using DBSCAN, and TCRdist sequence similarity was added for clustering within HLA-allele-positive subsets. Repertoires with fewer than 30,000 or more than 120,000 public chains, plus five repertoires with anomalous nucleotide sharing, were excluded from co-occurrence clustering. TCRdb re-hosts the immuneACCESS table, in-frame sequences only. Its copies lack some clones; in the studies checked, an unresolved V gene accounts for under half of them, and the cause for the rest is not known. V, J and clone size are those of that table, while D and trimming were read from the DNA. The sample includes 70,000 or so clones, with around three quarters observed a single time. The top ten clones comprise around 7.8% of the sample.

To note about this clone: Its antigen is unknown. Within one base of it there is no much larger clone, and no base qualities were kept.

The cohort consisted of 600 to 750 healthy bone marrow donors. At the time of sampling, all cohort members were nominally healthy, though unrecorded immune exposures were likely present. The donor tested CMV seropositive, placing the donor among the 250 to 350 seropositive members of the cohort. Each donor provided a peripheral blood sample, and peripheral blood mononuclear cells were used for TCR beta sequencing. Genomic DNA extraction from the blood cell samples was performed with the Qiagen DNeasy Blood Extraction Kit. Overall results and qualifications from the work: According to a later genetic analysis, donors in an Asian-associated ancestry cluster had fewer N-insertions in productive TCRs than the approximately 690-donor mean. In a later analysis, TCR association rates were found to vary across HLA loci, with the most associated TCRs seen for DRB1 alleles and the fewest for HLA-C alleles. A later analysis found that HLA-associated TCR beta chains were more clonally expanded and had lower generation probabilities than equally common non-associated chains. The authors suggested that the approach could potentially be extended to other disease states and immunological phenotypes. A group of highly shared sequence variants was considered likely to be a technical artifact of the sequencing pipeline. Correlated functional status among segregating V segments might be attributable to linkage disequilibrium, but an unknown experimental factor could not be ruled out. In a later analysis, 15,000 to 20,000 TCR beta sequences were associated with specific HLA alleles at a false discovery rate of 0.05. Immune exposure information for the cohort was limited to CMV serostatus. The classifier was reported to diagnose cytomegalovirus status with high specificity and sensitivity in both the original cohort and the validation cohort. Because the 87-base-pair reads could not distinguish some IMGT-functional V segments, including TRBV6-2 and TRBV6-3, those segments were excluded. A further reported finding was that TCR beta sequences accurately predicted the HLA-A and HLA-B alleles for most subjects in the first cohort. A total of about 180 TCR beta chains were listed by the study as associated with cytomegalovirus. In vitro tests confirmed that three of the cytomegalovirus-associated TCR beta chains recognize cytomegalovirus antigens. V-gene and J-gene trimming of TCR beta chains was associated with a missense DCLRE1C variant in a later genetic analysis, and the association was replicated in an independent cohort. A later analysis found that most CMV-associated TCR beta chains appeared HLA-restricted, with HLA associations seemingly driven largely by CMV exposure. Because counts were too low, roughly 16 rarely observed V segments, including chromosome 9 orphons, were excluded from the earlier analysis of about 500 of the donors. A later analysis reported that several top co-occurrence clusters appeared linked to parvovirus B19, influenza, CMV and Epstein-Barr virus. Only TCR beta chains were sequenced in this cohort, and the absence of alpha or paired-chain data limited detectable features. Presence/absence analyses assumed roughly uniform sequencing depth across donors, an assumption that may not hold. When HLA alleles, especially DR and DQ, strongly co-occurred, attributing TCR associations to individual alleles was difficult. Because HLA typing was unavailable for some donors at each locus, only the typed subset was used in association tests. Most TCR sequences were seen in very few donors, while some public TCRs were found in many individuals. Broadly in line with IMGT annotations, most TCR beta V segments showed up in productive rearrangements about 87% or about 30% of the time in an earlier analysis of some 590 of the donors.

The cysteine opens and the phenylalanine closes a CDR3 of 10 amino acids. Just the 30-base CDR3 DNA is kept, in frame starting at base 1. The germline V gene sets CDR1 to SNHLY and CDR2 to FYNNEI. V gives up 6 bases and J gives up 8 bases, and the segment between their germline ends measures 7 bases. The chain was built from TRBV2 and TRBJ1-2; there is no confident call for the D gene. The clonotype originates from a man aged 18 to 30 in good health and CMV-seropositive. Material: PBMCs. The CDR3 region has the sequence CASSAGGYTF. At the DNA level, the sequence is TGTGCCAGCAGCGCCGGGGGCTACACCTTC.